The T cell receptor beta chain under discussion was sequenced for a study of Ad26.COV2.S vaccination and SARS-CoV-2 variants. About the research overall: Ad26.COV2.S, an intramuscular injection, was given once or twice 56 days apart.

Trimming pared 2 bases from V and 3 bases from J, leaving 4 bases between. Germline values: CDR1 SGHNT, CDR2 YYREEE (reference sequence). The CDR3 consists of 12 residues. The method was immunoSEQ multiplex PCR; TCRdb's version includes in-frame clones alone and lacks a portion of them. Of 450,000 to 550,000 clones in the sample, approximately 92% are singletons; the top ten hold approximately 2.5%. Treatment of the sample: 19 received Ad26.COV2.S at low or high dose, single or two shots; 5 received placebo; per-sample allocation not given. Sampling was done on day 63 after the first vaccine or placebo injection.

The material was peripheral blood, obtained in a trial of Ad26.COV2.S vaccine versus placebo. The clonotype originates from a person between 18 and 60 years old who received the Ad26.COV2.S COVID-19 vaccine or a placebo. The V gene is TRBV5-4, the J gene TRBJ2-3, with D uncertain. The chain's CDR3 is CASSLRTDTQYF. The CDR3 DNA follows: TGTGCCAGCAGCTTACGTACAGATACGCAGTATTTT.